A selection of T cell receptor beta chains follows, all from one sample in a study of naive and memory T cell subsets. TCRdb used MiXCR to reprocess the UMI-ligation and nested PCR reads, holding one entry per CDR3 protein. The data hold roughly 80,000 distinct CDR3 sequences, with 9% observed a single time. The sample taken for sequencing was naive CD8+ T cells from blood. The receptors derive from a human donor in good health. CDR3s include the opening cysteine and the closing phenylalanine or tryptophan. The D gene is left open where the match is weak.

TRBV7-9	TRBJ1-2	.	CASSLAVDGYGYTF
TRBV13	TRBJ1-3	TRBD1	CASSIQQGAVGNTIYF
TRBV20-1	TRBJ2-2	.	CSARDLGDLASNTGELFF
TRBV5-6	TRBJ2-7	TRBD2	CASSQLAAYQTYEQYF
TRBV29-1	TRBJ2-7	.	CSVEAVRDRDYEQYF
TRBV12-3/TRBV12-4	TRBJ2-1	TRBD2	CASSLPGTSAYNEQFF
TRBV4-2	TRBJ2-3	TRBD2	CASSQVTSGRTDTQYF
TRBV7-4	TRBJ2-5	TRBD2	CASSLVLAGDQQETQYF
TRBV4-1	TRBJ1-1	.	CASSQGIGQGPNTEAFF
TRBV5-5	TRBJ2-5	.	CASSFRETQYF
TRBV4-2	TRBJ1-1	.	CASSQGGRTEAFF
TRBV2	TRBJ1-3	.	CASSAPEGGNTIYF
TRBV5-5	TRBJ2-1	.	CASSPWWDMHEQFF
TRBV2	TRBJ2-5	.	CASRIMGLPETQYF
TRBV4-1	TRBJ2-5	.	CASSQDMETQYF
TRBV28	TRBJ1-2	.	CASSFFGQRLTSYTF
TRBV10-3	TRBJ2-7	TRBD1	CAISESGTGFYEQYF
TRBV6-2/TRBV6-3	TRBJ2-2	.	CASSWGCIGELFF
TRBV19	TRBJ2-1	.	CASRKNGGPVYNEQFF
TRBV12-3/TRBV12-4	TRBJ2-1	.	CASSTGSPEQFF
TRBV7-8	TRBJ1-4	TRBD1	CASSLVGRGRGEKLFF
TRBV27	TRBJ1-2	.	CASSSSATNYGYTF
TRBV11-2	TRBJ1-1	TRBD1	CASSLGVKGARDTEAFF
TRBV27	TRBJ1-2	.	CASQDGRGYTF
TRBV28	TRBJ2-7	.	CASSPQLGSYEQYF
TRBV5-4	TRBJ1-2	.	CASSSPTGHGYTF
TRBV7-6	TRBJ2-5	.	CASSLGTDQETQYF
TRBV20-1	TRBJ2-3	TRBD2	CSARKTGTSEKDTQYF
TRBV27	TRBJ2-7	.	CASSPSWTEEVSYEQYF
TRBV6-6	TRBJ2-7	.	CASSYPPSGENPYEQYF
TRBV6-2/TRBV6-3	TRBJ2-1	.	CASSYNVAGEQFF
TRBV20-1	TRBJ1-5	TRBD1	CSAEGTALNQPQHF
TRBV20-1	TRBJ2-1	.	CSARGPLALYNEQFF
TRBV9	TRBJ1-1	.	CASSVATGPEAFF
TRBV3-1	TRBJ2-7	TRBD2	CASSQGGTSGLYYEQYF
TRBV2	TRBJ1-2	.	CASRGPGYTF
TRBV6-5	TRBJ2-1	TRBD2	CASSYSVDTSGSGNEQFF
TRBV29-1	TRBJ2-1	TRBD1	CSSVGTGQGNEQFF
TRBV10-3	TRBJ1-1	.	CAISESRGDDEAFF
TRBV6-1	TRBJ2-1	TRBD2	CASSEPAGPSYNEQFF
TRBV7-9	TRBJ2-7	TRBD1	CASSPGTGVPYEQYF
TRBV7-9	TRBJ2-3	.	CACSSSREGSDTQYF
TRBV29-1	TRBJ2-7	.	CSVEDQRENPYEQYF
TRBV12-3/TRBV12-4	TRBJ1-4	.	CASSFRGAGLFEKLFF
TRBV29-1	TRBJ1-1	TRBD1	CSANTRDRAMNTEAFF
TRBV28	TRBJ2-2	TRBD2	CASSFPLSGGPNTGELFF
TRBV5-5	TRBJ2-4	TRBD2	CASSSTGLAGILAKNIQYF
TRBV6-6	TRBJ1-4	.	CASSKNRGGPNEKLFF
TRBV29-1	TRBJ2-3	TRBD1	CSVRGQVGTDTQYF
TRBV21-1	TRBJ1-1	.	CASSKGTENTEAFF
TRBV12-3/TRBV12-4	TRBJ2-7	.	CASRSSAEQYF
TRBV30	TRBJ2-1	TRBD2	CAWSPLAGAVYNEQFF
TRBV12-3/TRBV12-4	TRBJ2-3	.	CASSIGVIPSSTDTQYF
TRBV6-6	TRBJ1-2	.	CASSFTSSDSYGYTF